This T cell receptor (beta chain) was sequenced for a study of T cells in Graves' hyperthyroidism and ophthalmopathy. Study as a whole: It was at initial diagnosis, before any treatment, that peripheral blood was collected. Regarding the study as a whole: Model output signaled ophthalmopathy a median around 6.9 months ahead of onset.

Using RNA transcripts as the source, TCR beta CDR3 regions were amplified. Using the HTBI primer set, a first-round RT-PCR was run on the TCR CDR3. In TCRdb, the multiplex PCR reads were re-called with MiXCR into one record per CDR3 protein. The repertoire has some 560,000 distinct CDR3 sequences, approximately 14% of them found once; the top ten carry about 14%. To note about this clonotype: The target antigen is unknown.

Together with thyroid ultrasound, orbital computed tomography, serum thyroxine and TRAb, clinical symptoms were used for diagnoses. CDR1 is LNHNV and CDR2 is YYDKDF in the germline V gene (reference sequence). There are 13 residues in the CDR3. Trimming removed 0 bases from V and 6 bases from J, with 6 bases in between. Material for sequencing was blood. The sequence came from a middle-aged woman with Graves' hyperthyroidism. The rearrangement links TRBV15 to TRBJ1-5; D gene unclear. The CDR3 DNA reads as TGTGCCACCAGCAGAGAACGGGTTCAGCCCCAGCATTTT. Its translation: CATSRERVQPQHF.